These 25 T cell receptor beta chains share one sample of origin, sequenced in a study of blood T cell repertoires in COVID-19. Data came from immunoSEQ multiplex PCR; TCRdb stores just in-frame clones and leaves some out. The data show about 81,000 clones, around 91% seen once. The sample was peripheral blood. The receptors here all came from a woman aged 45-59 years in a cohort sampled during active COVID-19.

The V gene is TRBV11-2, the J gene TRBJ2-1; a possible D gene is TRBD2 (5 bases). The V end was cut by 4 bases, the J end by 8 bases, with 15 bases between. This CDR3 region has 14 residues. CDR1 is SGHAT, CDR2 FQNNGV, per germline. The CDR3 spells CASSWKGGGDEQFF. The CDR3 DNA sequence: TGTGCCAGCAGCTGGAAGGGTGGAGGCGATGAGCAGTTCTTC.

The chain employs TRBV12-3 or TRBV12-4 and TRBJ1-2; 8 nucleotides line up with TRBD1. V lost 4 bases, J lost 8 bases, and 6 bases stayed unmatched. This CDR3 spans 13 amino acids. CDR3: CASSYNRGSGYTF. In DNA form, the CDR3 reads TGTGCCAGCAGTTACAACAGGGGGAGCGGCTACACCTTC.

This clone has more than one count but fewer than ten. The rearrangement joins TRBV6-5 to TRBJ2-7; the D gene is possibly TRBD2 (5 bases). The CDR3 contains 12 residues. In germline, CDR1 is MNHEY, CDR2 SVGAGI. Trimming cost V 11 bases and J 1 base, with 12 bases left between them. Written as DNA, the CDR3 is TGTGCCTCGAGGGAGACTTCCTACGAGCAGTACTTC. Translation gives CASRETSYEQYF.

The chain combines TRBV10-3 with TRBJ2-5; TRBD1 agrees at 8 bases. V was clipped by 6 bases and J by 2 bases; unmatched bases: 5. The CDR3 contains 14 residues. From germline, CDR1 is ENHRY and CDR2 SYGVKD. This CDR3 reads CAIRPDRGQETQYF. CDR3 bases: TGTGCCATCAGACCCGACAGGGGACAAGAGACCCAGTACTTC.

The rearrangement joins TRBV3-1 (or the pseudogene TRBV3-2) to TRBJ2-5; the match to TRBD1 covers 9 bases. CDR3 length: 16 amino acids. J lost 5 bases, V lost 4 bases, and 11 bases had no gene match. Germline CDR1 is LGHDT and CDR2 is YNNKEL (reference sequence). The CDR3 coding sequence is TGTGCCAGCAGCCCGGCGGGACAGGGCCGGGGGGAGACCCAGTACTTC. As protein: CASSPAGQGRGETQYF.

Here the CDR3 reads CASSGGGVTEAFF. In DNA, the CDR3 is TGTGCCAGCTCCGGCGGGGGGGTCACTGAAGCTTTCTTT. This chain links TRBV6-5 with TRBJ1-1; tentative D call: TRBD1 (5 bases). This CDR3 has 13 amino acids. Germline-derived CDR1 and CDR2 are MNHEY and SVGAGI. Trimming removed 8 bases at V and 4 bases at J, with 14 bases between.

This clone was found a few times. V and J are TRBV27 and TRBJ1-2; maybe TRBD1 (5 bases). The germline V and J ends were trimmed by 6 bases and 8 bases, with 16 bases remaining between them. The CDR3 has 13 residues. CDR1 MNHEY and CDR2 SMNVEV come from the germline V gene (reference sequence). The CDR3 DNA reads TGTGCCAGCAGACCCATCTGGGGGGACGGCTACACCTTC. The encoded protein is CASRPIWGDGYTF.

This clone was seen just once. J is TRBJ2-3 and V is TRBV18; 8 positions agree with TRBD2. CDR3 length: 18 amino acids. V lost 0 bases, J lost 3 bases, and 11 bases stayed unmatched. Germline CDR1 is KGHSH and CDR2 is LQKENI. CDR3 region: CASSPPIGSGIYTDTQYF. The CDR3 nucleotides read TGTGCCAGCTCACCACCAATAGGTAGCGGGATCTATACAGATACGCAGTATTTT.

V and J are TRBV3-1 (or the pseudogene TRBV3-2) and TRBJ1-4, with a possible D match to TRBD1 (6 bases). Trimming took off 6 bases at V and 6 bases at J, with 17 bases between the two ends. The CDR3 length is 15 residues. Germline V gives CDR1 LGHDT, CDR2 YNNKEL (reference sequence). The CDR3 spells CASRLAGGADEKLFF. DNA of the CDR3: TGTGCCAGCAGACTAGCGGGGGGCGCGGATGAAAAACTGTTTTTT.

The chain is built from TRBV28 and TRBJ2-1; D might be TRBD1 (6 bases). This CDR3 is built from 16 residues. Looked up from germline, CDR1 is MDHEN and CDR2 is SYDVKM. Trimming took 6 bases from V and 4 from J, leaving 19 bases between them. The CDR3 DNA reads TGTGCCAGCAGAAGTTTAGGGGGAGTTAGTTACAATGAGCAGTTCTTC. Translating gives CASRSLGGVSYNEQFF.

CDR3 nucleotide sequence: TGTGCCAGTAGTACCACTATAACCGGGGAGCTGTTTTTT. It codes for CASSTTITGELFF. This chain links TRBV19 with TRBJ2-2; D remains ambiguous. This CDR3 is built from 13 residues. Germline loops: CDR1 LNHDA, CDR2 SQIVND (reference sequence). Trimming removed 4 bases from V and 5 bases from J, with 8 bases in between.

The rearrangement links TRBV9 to TRBJ2-1; D is perhaps TRBD2 (5 bases). CDR3 length: 15 amino acids. V dropped 0 bases and J dropped 6 bases, with 13 bases sitting between them. Germline loops: CDR1 SGDLS, CDR2 YYNGEE. In DNA form, the CDR3 reads TGTGCCAGCAGCGTAGGAGGGAACAACGTCAATGAGCAGTTCTTC. This gives the protein CASSVGGNNVNEQFF.

The V call is TRBV28, the J call TRBJ1-5; TRBD1 matches at 9 bases. Germline assignment: CDR1 MDHEN and CDR2 SYDVKM. This CDR3 is 16 amino acids long. Trimming removed 1 base from V and 6 bases from J; junction bases left unmatched: 7. DNA of the CDR3: TGTGCCAGCAGTTTATCTGCGACAGGGGGTGGTCAGCCCCAGCATTTT. Translation gives CASSLSATGGGQPQHF.

This chain connects TRBV2 to TRBJ2-3, with a tentative D call TRBD2 (6 bases). The CDR3 has 16 amino acids. Germline V CDR1 and CDR2: SNHLY, FYNNEI. The V end lost 2 bases, the J end lost 2 bases, and 14 bases lay between the germline ends. CDR3 region: CASSENLRGSTDTQYF. DNA for the CDR3: TGTGCCAGCAGTGAAAATTTGCGGGGTTCCACAGATACGCAGTATTTT.

This chain connects TRBV10-2 to TRBJ1-5; tentatively, D is TRBD1 (5 bases). CDR1 and CDR2 from the germline V gene are WSHSY and SAAADI. The CDR3 length is 17 residues. Trimming stripped 8 bases from V and 0 bases from J, with 20 bases between. CDR3 in amino acids: CASALGRGLGSNQPQHF. The DNA of the CDR3 is TGCGCCAGCGCCTTGGGGAGGGGCCTGGGTAGCAATCAGCCCCAGCATTTT.

The chain employs TRBV11-3 and TRBJ2-5; the match to TRBD2 covers 8 bases. CDR1 is SGHNT, CDR2 YENEEA, per germline. The CDR3 sequence is 16 residues long. V gave up 5 bases and J gave up 5 bases; unmatched junction bases: 13. The CDR3 DNA reads TGTGCCAGCAGCCGACCTAGCAGCGGGAGAGGCGAGACCCAGTACTTC. Its translation is CASSRPSSGRGETQYF.

The chain carries TRBV18 and TRBJ1-4, with 8 bases lining up with TRBD1. Losses at the gene ends were 1 base for V and 4 bases for J; bases not matched to a gene: 8. Germline assignment: CDR1 KGHSH and CDR2 LQKENI. This CDR3 has 17 amino acids. CDR3: CASSPLIGQGLNEKLFF. DNA of the CDR3: TGTGCCAGCTCACCACTGATAGGACAGGGCCTTAATGAAAAACTGTTTTTT. Looking up the rest from reference TRBV18 and TRBJ1-4 gives the full variable domain: NAGVMQNPRHLVRRRGQEARLRCSPMKGHSHVYWYRQLPEEGLKFMVYLQKENIIDESGMPKERFSAEFPKEGPSILRIQQVVRGDSAAYFCASSPLIGQGLNEKLFFGSGTQLSVL.

The gene calls are TRBV29-1 and TRBJ2-3, with 8 bases matching TRBD2. V lost 2 bases to trimming and J lost 0 bases; unmatched junction nucleotides: 4. From germline, CDR1 is SQVTM and CDR2 ANQGSEA. The length of the CDR3 is 15 residues. CDR3 in amino acids: CSVEQSGGSTDTQYF. The CDR3 nucleotides read TGCAGCGTTGAACAGTCGGGGGGGAGCACAGATACGCAGTATTTT.

The genes are TRBV12-5 and TRBJ2-1; D is unclear. This CDR3 is built from 15 residues. Trimming removed 1 base at V and 4 bases at J, with 11 bases between. Germline assignment: CDR1 LGHNT and CDR2 FRNRAP. CDR3 region: CASGLGALFYNEQFF. CDR3 DNA sequence: TGTGCTAGTGGTTTGGGGGCCCTTTTTTACAATGAGCAGTTCTTC.

V usage is TRBV28 and J usage is TRBJ2-7; weak D call: TRBD1 (5 bases). Germline V gene data show CDR1 as MDHEN and CDR2 as SYDVKM. There are 11 residues in the CDR3. Trimming left V 7 bases short and J 3 bases short, with 7 bases between. The CDR3 sequence is CASKDSYEQYF. In DNA, the CDR3 is TGTGCCAGCAAAGACAGCTACGAGCAGTACTTC.

The chain couples TRBV28 to TRBJ2-7; perhaps TRBD1 as D (5 bases). V was pared by 7 bases and J by 6 bases, with 28 bases between. This CDR3 has 17 residues. Germline V gene data show CDR1 as MDHEN and CDR2 as SYDVKM. The CDR3 protein is CASTTNKWLTASIEQYF. CDR3 nucleotides: TGTGCCAGCACCACTAACAAGTGGTTGACAGCGAGCATCGAGCAGTACTTC.

V usage is TRBV28 and J usage is TRBJ2-1; 10 bases line up with TRBD1. V lost 8 bases, J lost 7 bases, and 5 bases stayed unmatched. Germline loops: CDR1 MDHEN, CDR2 SYDVKM. This CDR3 has 13 amino acids. The DNA for the CDR3 is TGTGCCAGCCGACAGGGGGCGCGTAATGAGCAGTTCTTC. This encodes CASRQGARNEQFF.

With respect to this clone: The junction shows a germline mismatch at one end, possibly a read error. V usage is TRBV7-7 and J usage is TRBJ2-1; D is possibly TRBD1 (6 bases). This CDR3 is 14 amino acids long. CDR1 and CDR2 (germline): SSHAT, FNYEAQ (reference sequence). The CDR3 region has the DNA TGTGCTAGCAGCTTAGTCAGGGGAGACAATGAGCAGTTCTTC. Amino acids: CASSLVRGDNEQFF.

The V call is TRBV7-2, the J call TRBJ2-5, with 9 nucleotides matching TRBD2. With 5 bases clipped from V and 9 bases from J, the junction kept 13 bases outside the gene matches. Germline-derived CDR1 and CDR2 are SGHTA and FQGNSA. The CDR3 has 15 amino acids. CDR3 loop: CASSDLIAGVGAQYF. CDR3 nucleotide sequence: TGTGCCAGCAGCGACCTTATAGCGGGGGTGGGGGCCCAGTACTTC.

As to this clone: A read error may account for a junction end that differs from germline. The chain carries TRBV7-7 and TRBJ2-5; TRBD1 might be the D (5 bases). Germline CDR1 is SSHAT and CDR2 is FNYEAQ (reference sequence). This CDR3 region has 13 residues. The CDR3 coding sequence is TGTGCTAGCAGCTCAGGAGCTACAGGGACCCAGTACTTC. As protein: CASSSGATGTQYF.